This TCR beta chain is drawn from a study of shared clonotypes between healthy human individuals (dated by TCRdb to 2020 to 2021). Background on the whole study: The cohort comprised a couple of women and a few men aged 18 to 49 years. The study deeply sequenced blood TCR repertoires of about 5 healthy adults to estimate repertoire size and the extent of clonotype sharing between individuals. Each donor's leukapheresis produced roughly between roughly 0.85 and 10 billion PBMCs. Libraries were prepared and TCR repertoires were sequenced by different laboratories using diverse techniques, in order to increase sequencing depth and limit assay-specific biases.

On this clone itself: Its target antigen remains unknown. One base away there is no much larger clone; base qualities are not given.

The donors were healthy, HIV-negative adults who had no recently reported acute infections or vaccinations. Only Caucasian adults living in Nashville, Tennessee, USA were represented among the donors. For unsorted samples, some 100 million PBMCs were counted and genomic DNA was extracted with the QIAamp DNA Blood Mini kit. Blood was collected by leukapheresis, and PBMCs were isolated by Ficoll-Histopaque density gradient centrifugation and then cryopreserved in liquid nitrogen vapor phase. Trimming leaves V shorter by 9 bases and J shorter by 5 bases, with the junction holding 12 bases beyond the gene matches. Spanning cysteine to phenylalanine, the CDR3 consists of 16 amino acids. The DNA shown is the 48-base CDR3, in frame from base 1. The CDR1 and CDR2 encoded by the germline V gene are SNHLY and FYNNEI. Results the study describes overall, beyond this receptor: Based on pairwise subsampling, the degree of clonotype sharing among donors was expected to be affected by sequencing depth. Sampling was restricted to blood, and TCR repertoires in tissues likely differ from the TCR repertoires found in blood. The genetic and exposure-history diversity represented was limited by the small number of donors.

TCR CDR3 regions were amplified from genomic DNA by multiplex PCR using the deep immunoSEQ assay. Extracted genomic DNA from each cell subset was distributed evenly across all wells of several immunoSEQ 96-well plates, and each plate was treated as a replicate. For unsorted PBMC, each replicate PCR was loaded with approximately 0.3 ug genomic DNA, equivalent to tens of thousands of T cell genomes. Ten immunoSEQ deep assay plates were used to sequence unsorted PBMC genomic DNA. The purified libraries were quantified using a Qubit 3.0 fluorometer, sized with a Bioanalyzer 2100, and then quantified again using the KAPA Library Quantification kit. Each immunoSEQ 96-well plate was sequenced on its own single-read 150-cycle Illumina NextSeq 550 flow cell. The original pipeline was this. Because the immunoSEQ output included only junctional sequences and no quality scores, the filtering could not be the same as the filtering used for full-length reads. To assign V/J genes and CDR3, sequences were annotated against IMGT germline references using PyIR, a Python wrapper for IgBLAST v1.9. Reads with weak V/J assignments (E-value above 1e-6), missing CDR3, stop codons, out-of-frame junctions, or ambiguous translated residues were removed. V3J clonotypes were defined as sequences sharing an identical inferred V gene, J gene, and CDR3 amino acid sequence. The percentage overlap between two repertoires was calculated by dividing the number of shared unique clonotypes by the size of the smaller repertoire. Repertoire richness was assessed with RTK rarefaction, the Chao1 estimator, and Recon v2.1 estimates of unobserved clonotypes. TCRdb stores this immuneACCESS table with in-frame sequences only. Part of the clones is absent; in the studies checked, under half of the shortfall reflects unresolved V genes, and no reason is known for the rest. The V and J calls and clone size are taken from that table; D and trimming were inferred from the DNA. The sample table holds hundreds of thousands of clones, of which around 78% were seen once. The ten largest clones represent 12% of the sample.

Sequencing was performed on PBMCs. Recombination linked TRBV2 to TRBJ2-5; 13 junctional bases match TRBD2. The receptor was derived from a woman in her forties in good health. Some clones in this sample may be carry-over from other donors' samples. The CDR3 protein: CASGLAGARPGETQYF. The nucleotide sequence reads TGTGCCAGTGGACTAGCGGGAGCCAGACCGGGGGAGACCCAGTACTTC.